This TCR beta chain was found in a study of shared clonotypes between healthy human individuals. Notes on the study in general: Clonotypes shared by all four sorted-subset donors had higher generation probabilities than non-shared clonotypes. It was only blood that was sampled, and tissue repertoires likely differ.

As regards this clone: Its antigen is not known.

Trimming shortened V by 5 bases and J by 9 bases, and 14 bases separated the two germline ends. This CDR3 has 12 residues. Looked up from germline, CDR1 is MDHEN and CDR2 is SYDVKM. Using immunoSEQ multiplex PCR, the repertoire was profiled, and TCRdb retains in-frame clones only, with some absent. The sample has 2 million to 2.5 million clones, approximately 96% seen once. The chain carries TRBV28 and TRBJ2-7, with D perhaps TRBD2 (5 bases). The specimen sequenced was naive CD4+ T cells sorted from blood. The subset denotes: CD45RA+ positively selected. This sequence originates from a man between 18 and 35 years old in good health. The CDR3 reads CASSATVRGQYF. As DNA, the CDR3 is TGTGCCAGCAGTGCTACCGTCCGGGGGCAGTACTTC.